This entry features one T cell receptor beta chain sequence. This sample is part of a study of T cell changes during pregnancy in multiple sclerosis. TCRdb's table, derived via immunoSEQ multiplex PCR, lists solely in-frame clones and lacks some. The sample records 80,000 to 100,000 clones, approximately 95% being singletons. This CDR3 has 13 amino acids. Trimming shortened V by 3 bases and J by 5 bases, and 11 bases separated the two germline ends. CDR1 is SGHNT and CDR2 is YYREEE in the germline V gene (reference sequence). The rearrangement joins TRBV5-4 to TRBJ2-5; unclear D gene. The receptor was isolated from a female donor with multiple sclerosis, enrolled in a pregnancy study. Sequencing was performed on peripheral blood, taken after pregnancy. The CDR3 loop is CASSSSPGETQYF. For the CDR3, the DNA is TGTGCCAGCAGCTCTTCCCCTGGCGAGACCCAGTACTTC.